This TCR beta chain was sequenced for a study of shared clonotypes between healthy human individuals. Every subset's genomic DNA went evenly onto several immunoSEQ plates. Using immunoSEQ multiplex PCR, the repertoire was profiled, and TCRdb retains in-frame clones only, with some absent. The repertoire holds more than 450,000 clones, with about four fifths as singletons. Each sample came from a Caucasian adult donor living in Nashville, Tennessee. Germline V gene lookup returns CDR1 SGHRS and CDR2 YFSETQ. The CDR3 sequence is 14 residues long. Trimming pared 2 bases from V and 2 bases from J, leaving 11 bases between.

The sample was PBMCs. This chain uses TRBV5-1 with TRBJ2-7, with D possibly TRBD2 on 5 matching bases. The clonotype comes from a woman between 40 and 50 years old in good health. Some clones in this sample may be carry-over from other donors' samples. CDR3 sequence: CASSLSPSTYEQYF. The DNA for the CDR3 is TGCGCCAGCAGCTTATCCCCTAGCACCTACGAGCAGTACTTC. The full variable domain, with the rest looked up from reference TRBV5-1 and TRBJ2-7, is KAGVTQTPRYLIKTRGQQVTLSCSPISGHRSVSWYQQTPGQGLQFLFEYFSETQRNKGNFPGRFSGRQFSNSRSEMNVSTLELGDSALYLCASSLSPSTYEQYFGPGTRLTVT.